This T cell receptor (beta chain) was sequenced in a study of cytomegalovirus exposure and HLA in healthy donors. Use of 60 Vbeta and 13 Jbeta primers characterized the PCR. In the original processing: Unique TCR beta chains totaled some 81 million in a later count, with approximately 11 million of them shared. Assay: immunoSEQ multiplex PCR; the TCRdb copy retains only in-frame clones and omits some. The V and J calls and clone size are taken from that table; D and trimming were inferred from the DNA. This sample has about 160,000 clones, with approximately 79% found just once. Overall study results and limits: Later analysis suggested links between common viral pathogens and several top significant clusters.

Comment on this clone: Its matching antigen is unknown.

Germline V gene sequence: CDR1 ENHRY, CDR2 SYGVKD. The V and J ends lost 7 bases and 2 bases, in that order; junction bases with no gene match: 6. The CDR3 has 14 amino acids. The rearrangement uses TRBV10-3 and TRBJ2-3; 7 bases fit TRBD1. The sample was PBMCs. This TCR came from a human donor in good health. The CDR3 protein is CAITPGQHTDTQYF. The DNA of the CDR3 is TGTGCCATCACCCCGGGACAGCACACAGATACGCAGTATTTT.